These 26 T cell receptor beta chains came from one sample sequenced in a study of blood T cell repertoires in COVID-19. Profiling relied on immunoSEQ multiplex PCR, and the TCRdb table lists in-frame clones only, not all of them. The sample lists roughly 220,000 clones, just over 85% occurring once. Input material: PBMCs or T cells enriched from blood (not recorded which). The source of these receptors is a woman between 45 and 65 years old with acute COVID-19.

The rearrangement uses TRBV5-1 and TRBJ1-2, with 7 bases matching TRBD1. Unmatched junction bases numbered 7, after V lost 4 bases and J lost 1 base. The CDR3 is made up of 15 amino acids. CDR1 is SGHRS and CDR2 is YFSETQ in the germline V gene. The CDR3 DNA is TGCGCCAGCAGCCCTGGGCAGGGGGATAACTATGGCTACACCTTC. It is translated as CASSPGQGDNYGYTF.

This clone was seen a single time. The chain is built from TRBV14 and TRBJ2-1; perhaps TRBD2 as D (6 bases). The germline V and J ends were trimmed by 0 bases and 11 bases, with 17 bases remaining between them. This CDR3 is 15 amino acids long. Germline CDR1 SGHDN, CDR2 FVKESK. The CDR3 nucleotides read TGTGCCAGCAGCCAAGATCTTGTCGGCGGGGATAAGCAGTTCTTC. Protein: CASSQDLVGGDKQFF.

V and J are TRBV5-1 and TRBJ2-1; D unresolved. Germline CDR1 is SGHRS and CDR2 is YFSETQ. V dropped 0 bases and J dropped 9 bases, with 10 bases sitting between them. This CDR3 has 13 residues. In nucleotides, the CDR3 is TGCGCCAGCAGCTTGGACCCAGCAGGTGAGCAGTTCTTC. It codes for CASSLDPAGEQFF. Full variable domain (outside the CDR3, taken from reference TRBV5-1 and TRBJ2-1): KAGVTQTPRYLIKTRGQQVTLSCSPISGHRSVSWYQQTPGQGLQFLFEYFSETQRNKGNFPGRFSGRQFSNSRSEMNVSTLELGDSALYLCASSLDPAGEQFFGPGTRLTVL.

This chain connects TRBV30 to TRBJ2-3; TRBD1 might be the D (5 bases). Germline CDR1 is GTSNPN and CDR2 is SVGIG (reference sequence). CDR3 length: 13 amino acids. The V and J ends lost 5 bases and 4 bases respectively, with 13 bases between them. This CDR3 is CAWGQKGADTQYF. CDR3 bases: TGTGCCTGGGGCCAAAAAGGGGCAGATACGCAGTATTTT.

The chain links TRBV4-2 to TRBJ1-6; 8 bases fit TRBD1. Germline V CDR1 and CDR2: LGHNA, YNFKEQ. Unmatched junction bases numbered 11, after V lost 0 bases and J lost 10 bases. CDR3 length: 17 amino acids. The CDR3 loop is CASSQEGGQGGQSPLHF. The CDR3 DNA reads TGTGCCAGCAGCCAAGAAGGCGGACAGGGTGGGCAATCACCCCTCCACTTT.

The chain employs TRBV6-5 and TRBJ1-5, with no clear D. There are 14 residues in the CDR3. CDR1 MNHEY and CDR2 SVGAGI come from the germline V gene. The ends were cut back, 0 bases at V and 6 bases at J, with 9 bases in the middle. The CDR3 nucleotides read TGTGCCAGCAGTTACTCGAGGGATTTTCAGCCCCAGCATTTT. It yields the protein CASSYSRDFQPQHF.

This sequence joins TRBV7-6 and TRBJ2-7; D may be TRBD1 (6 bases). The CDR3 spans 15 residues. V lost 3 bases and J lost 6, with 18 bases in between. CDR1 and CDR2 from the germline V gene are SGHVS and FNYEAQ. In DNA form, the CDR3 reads TGTGCCAGCAGCTTCCCGGCAGGGGTTCCCTTCGAGCAGTACTTC. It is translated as CASSFPAGVPFEQYF.

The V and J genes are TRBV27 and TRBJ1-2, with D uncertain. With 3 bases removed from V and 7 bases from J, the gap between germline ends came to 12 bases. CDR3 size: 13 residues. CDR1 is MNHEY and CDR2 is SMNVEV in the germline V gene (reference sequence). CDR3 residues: CASSFRRGSGYTF. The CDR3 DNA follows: TGTGCCAGCAGTTTTAGACGGGGATCTGGCTACACCTTC.

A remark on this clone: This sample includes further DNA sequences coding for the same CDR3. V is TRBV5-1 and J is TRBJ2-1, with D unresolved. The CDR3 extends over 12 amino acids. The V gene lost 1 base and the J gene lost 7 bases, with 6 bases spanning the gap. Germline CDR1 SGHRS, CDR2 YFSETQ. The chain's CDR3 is CASSLLVNEQFF. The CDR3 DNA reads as TGCGCCAGCAGCTTGTTAGTAAATGAGCAGTTCTTC.

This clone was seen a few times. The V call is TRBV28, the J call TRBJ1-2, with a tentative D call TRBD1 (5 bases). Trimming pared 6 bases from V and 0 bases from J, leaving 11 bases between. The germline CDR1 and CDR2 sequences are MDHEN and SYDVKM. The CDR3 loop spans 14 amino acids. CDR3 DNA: TGTGCCAGCAGGCTTTCGACAGCTAACTATGGCTACACCTTC. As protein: CASRLSTANYGYTF.

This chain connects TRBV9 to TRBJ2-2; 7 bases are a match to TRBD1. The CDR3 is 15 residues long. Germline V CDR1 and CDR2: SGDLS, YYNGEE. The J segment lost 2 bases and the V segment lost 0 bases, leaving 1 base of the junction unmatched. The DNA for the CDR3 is TGTGCCAGCAGCGTAGAGGGGGCTAACACCGGGGAGCTGTTTTTT. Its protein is CASSVEGANTGELFF.

The CDR3 region has the DNA TGTGCCAGCAGCCTCCCGGGGGGGGTGGCTGAAGCTTTCTTT. Residues: CASSLPGGVAEAFF. This chain uses TRBV4-2 with TRBJ1-1, with TRBD1 as a possible D gene (5 bases). CDR1 is LGHNA, CDR2 YNFKEQ, per germline. V was shortened by 4 bases and J by 6 bases, with 15 bases between the two germline ends. The CDR3 is 14 amino acids.

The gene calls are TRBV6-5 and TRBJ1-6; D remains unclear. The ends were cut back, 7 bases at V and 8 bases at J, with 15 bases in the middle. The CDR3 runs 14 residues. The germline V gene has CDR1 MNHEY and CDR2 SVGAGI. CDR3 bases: TGTGCCAGCAAAACACGGGTGTTGGATTCACCCCTCCACTTT. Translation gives CASKTRVLDSPLHF.

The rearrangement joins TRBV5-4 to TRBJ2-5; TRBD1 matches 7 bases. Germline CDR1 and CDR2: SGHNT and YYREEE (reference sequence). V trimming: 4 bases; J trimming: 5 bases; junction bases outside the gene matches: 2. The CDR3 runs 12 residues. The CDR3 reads CASSVGGETQYF. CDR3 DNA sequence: TGTGCCAGCAGCGTAGGGGGCGAGACCCAGTACTTC.

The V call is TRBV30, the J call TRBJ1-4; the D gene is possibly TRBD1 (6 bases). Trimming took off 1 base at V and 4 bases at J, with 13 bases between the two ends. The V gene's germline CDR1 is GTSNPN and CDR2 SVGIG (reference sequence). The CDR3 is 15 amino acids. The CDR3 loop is CAWSDGHRVNEKLFF. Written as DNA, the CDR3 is TGTGCCTGGAGTGATGGTCACAGGGTTAATGAAAAACTGTTTTTT. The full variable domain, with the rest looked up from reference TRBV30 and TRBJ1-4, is SQTIHQWPATLVQPVGSPLSLECTVEGTSNPNLYWYRQAAGRGLQLLFYSVGIGQISSEVPQNLSASRPQDRQFILSSKKLLLSDSGFYLCAWSDGHRVNEKLFFGSGTQLSVL.

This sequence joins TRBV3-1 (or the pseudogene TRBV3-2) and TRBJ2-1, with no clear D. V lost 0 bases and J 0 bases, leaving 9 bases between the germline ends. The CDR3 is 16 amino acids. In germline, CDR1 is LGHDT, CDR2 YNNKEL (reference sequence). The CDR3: CASSQDHSSSYNEQFF. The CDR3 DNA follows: TGTGCCAGCAGCCAAGACCACTCGAGCTCCTACAATGAGCAGTTCTTC.

In nucleotides, the CDR3 is TGCGCCAGCAGCCACACCGCTAGCGGCTCTAGCACAGATACGCAGTATTTT. Its protein product is CASSHTASGSSTDTQYF. This chain connects TRBV5-1 to TRBJ2-3, with 7 bases fitting TRBD2. The CDR3 runs to 17 residues. V shed 4 bases and J 0 bases; nucleotides not matched to a gene: 11. Per the germline V gene, CDR1 is SGHRS and CDR2 is YFSETQ. Based on the CDR3 plus reference TRBV5-1 and TRBJ2-3, the full variable domain is KAGVTQTPRYLIKTRGQQVTLSCSPISGHRSVSWYQQTPGQGLQFLFEYFSETQRNKGNFPGRFSGRQFSNSRSEMNVSTLELGDSALYLCASSHTASGSSTDTQYFGPGTRLTVL.

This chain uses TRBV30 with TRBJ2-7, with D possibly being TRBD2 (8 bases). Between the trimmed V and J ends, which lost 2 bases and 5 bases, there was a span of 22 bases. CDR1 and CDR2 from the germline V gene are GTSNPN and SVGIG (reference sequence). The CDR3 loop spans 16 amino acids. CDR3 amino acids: CAWSPPGGLVVNEQYF. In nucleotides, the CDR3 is TGTGCCTGGAGTCCTCCAGGGGGACTAGTCGTGAACGAGCAGTACTTC.

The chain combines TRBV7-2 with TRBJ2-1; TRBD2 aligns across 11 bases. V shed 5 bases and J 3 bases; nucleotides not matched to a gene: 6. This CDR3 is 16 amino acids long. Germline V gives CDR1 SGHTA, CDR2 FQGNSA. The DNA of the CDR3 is TGTGCCAGCAGCGACAGACTAGCGGGACACTACAATGAGCAGTTCTTC. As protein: CASSDRLAGHYNEQFF.

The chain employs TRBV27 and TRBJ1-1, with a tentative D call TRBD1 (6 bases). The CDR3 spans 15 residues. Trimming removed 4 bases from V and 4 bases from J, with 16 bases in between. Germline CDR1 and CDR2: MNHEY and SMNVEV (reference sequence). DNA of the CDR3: TGTGCCAGCAGTTCTTGGGCAGGGGTCAGCACTGAAGCTTTCTTT. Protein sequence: CASSSWAGVSTEAFF.

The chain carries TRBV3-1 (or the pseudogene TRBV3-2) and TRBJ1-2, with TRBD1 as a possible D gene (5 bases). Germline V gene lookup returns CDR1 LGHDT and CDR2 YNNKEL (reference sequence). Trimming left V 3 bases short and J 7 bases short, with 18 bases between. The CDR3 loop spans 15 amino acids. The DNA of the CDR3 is TGTGCCAGCAGCCATCTCGACAGCCGCCAGGGTGGCTACACCTTC. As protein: CASSHLDSRQGGYTF.

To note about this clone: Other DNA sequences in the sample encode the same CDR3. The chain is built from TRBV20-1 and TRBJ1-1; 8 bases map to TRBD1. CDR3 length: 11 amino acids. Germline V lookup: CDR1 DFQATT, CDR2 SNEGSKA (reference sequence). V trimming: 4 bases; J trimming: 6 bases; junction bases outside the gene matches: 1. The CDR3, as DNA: TGCAGTGCTACAGGGGGCCCTGAAGCTTTCTTT. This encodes CSATGGPEAFF.

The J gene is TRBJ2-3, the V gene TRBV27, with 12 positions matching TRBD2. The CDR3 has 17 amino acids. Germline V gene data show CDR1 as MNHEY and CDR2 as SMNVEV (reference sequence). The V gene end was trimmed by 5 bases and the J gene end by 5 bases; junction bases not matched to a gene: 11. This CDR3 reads CASSDSLAGGLKDTQYF. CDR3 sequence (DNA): TGTGCCAGCAGTGATTCCCTAGCGGGAGGGCTAAAAGATACGCAGTATTTT.

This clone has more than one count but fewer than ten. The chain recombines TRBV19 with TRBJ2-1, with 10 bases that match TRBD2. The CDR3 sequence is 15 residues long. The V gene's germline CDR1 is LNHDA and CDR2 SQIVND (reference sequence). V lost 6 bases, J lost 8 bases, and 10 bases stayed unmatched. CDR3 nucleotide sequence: TGTGCCAGTAGGAAACTAGCGGGAAGCGTTGATGAGCAGTTCTTC. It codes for CASRKLAGSVDEQFF.

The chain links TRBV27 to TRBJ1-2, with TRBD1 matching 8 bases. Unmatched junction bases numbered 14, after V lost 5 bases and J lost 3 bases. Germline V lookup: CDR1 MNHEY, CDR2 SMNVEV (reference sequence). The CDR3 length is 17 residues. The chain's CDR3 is CASSPGSLQGADYGYTF. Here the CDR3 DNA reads TGTGCCAGCAGTCCGGGCTCCCTTCAGGGGGCCGACTATGGCTACACCTTC.

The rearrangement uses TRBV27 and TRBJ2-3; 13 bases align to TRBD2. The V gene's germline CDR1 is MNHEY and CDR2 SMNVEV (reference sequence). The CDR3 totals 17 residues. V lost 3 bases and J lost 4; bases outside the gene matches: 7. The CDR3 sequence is CASSFLGLAGDPDTQYF. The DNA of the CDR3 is TGTGCCAGCAGTTTTCTAGGACTAGCGGGAGATCCAGATACGCAGTATTTT.